This T cell receptor beta chain was retrieved from a study of PD-1 blockade in classical Hodgkin lymphoma. Study-wide results and limits: It was CD4+ TCR diversity, not CD8+, that rose significantly by C4D1. Nivolumab initiated under 1 year post-ASCT led to patient exclusion. At baseline, newly diagnosed patients reportedly showed less TCR diversity than healthy donors.

As regards this clone: Its antigen is currently unknown.

Time point in this sample: cycle 4 day 1 (C4D1), after 6 weeks of nivolumab. Every one of the patients relapsed after autologous stem cell transplantation (brentuximab vedotin exposure was variable). Best responses were complete response, partial response or progressive disease. Method: immunoSEQ multiplex PCR; TCRdb's copy keeps in-frame clones and lacks some. The sample lists some 20,000 clones; roughly 77% were seen once. Trimming at V came to 4 bases and at J to 4 bases, leaving 0 bases not matched to a gene. This CDR3 has 14 amino acids. Germline assignment: CDR1 SGHTA and CDR2 FQGNSA. This TCR was sampled from a human donor with classical Hodgkin lymphoma. The chain couples TRBV7-2 to TRBJ2-7; 14 bases are shared with TRBD2. The starting material was peripheral blood mononuclear cells (PBMCs), obtained before the fourth cycle of nivolumab. DNA for the CDR3: TGTGCCAGCAGCTGGACTAGCGGGAGGTACGAGCAGTACTTC. This encodes CASSWTSGRYEQYF.